Each of the 32 T cell receptor beta chains below was sequenced from the same sample in a study of T-cell reconstitution after alpha-beta-depleted transplantation in children listed by TCRdb under 2016. Library preparation used PCR. Instrument on record: Illumina HiSeq 2500. To normalize quantification of the TCRbeta repertoire, the TCR libraries were built with molecular barcoding that relied on unique molecular identifiers. TCRdb handled the public reads itself, with Q25 trimming in fastp and clone calling in MiXCR, and kept productive beta chains. One record per CDR3 amino acid sequence lists the most common genes and DNA. The sample records hundreds of thousands of distinct CDR3 sequences, roughly 17% of which are singletons. The ten most abundant clones make up less than 30% of the sample. The treatment or condition label, as the study defines it: allogeneic hematopoietic cell transplantation with graft depleted of TCRalphabeta T cells and CD19 B cells.

Sample: PBMCs, mostly from graft donor cells, taken 360 days after TCRalphabeta/CD19-depleted stem cell transplant. The source of these receptors is a boy in the first two years of life who had a stem cell transplant for Wiskott-Aldrich syndrome, so the T cells may come from the graft donor.

This clonotype was picked up a small number of times. The chain is built from TRBV7-9 and TRBJ2-3, with 8 bases matching TRBD1. Unmatched junction bases numbered 7, after V lost 5 bases and J lost 3 bases. Germline CDR1 and CDR2: SEHNR and FQNEAQ (reference sequence). This CDR3 is 15 amino acids long. In DNA, the CDR3 is TGTGCCAGCAGCCCTCACAGGGGGAGGACAGATACGCAGTATTTT. Encoded protein: CASSPHRGRTDTQYF. Looking up the rest from reference TRBV7-9 and TRBJ2-3 gives the full variable domain: DTGVSQNPRHKITKRGQNVTFRCDPISEHNRLYWYRQTLGQGPEFLTYFQNEAQLEKSRLLSDRFSAERPKGSFSTLEIQRTEQGDSAMYLCASSPHRGRTDTQYFGPGTRLTVL.

This clonotype was observed a handful of times. The chain is built from TRBV4-2 and TRBJ2-3; D uncertain. Germline values: CDR1 LGHNA, CDR2 YNFKEQ. The CDR3 sequence is 14 residues long. With 0 bases removed from V and 3 bases from J, the gap between germline ends came to 7 bases. The CDR3 reads CASSQEGRTDTQYF. The DNA of the CDR3 is TGTGCCAGCAGCCAAGAGGGAAGGACAGATACGCAGTATTTT.

Turning to this clonotype: At one end, the junction sequence differs from germline, possibly due to a read error. Written as DNA, the CDR3 is TGCAGTGCTCGGGCCGCGGGGGCTGTATACAATGAGCGGTTCTTC. Protein sequence: CSARAAGAVYNERFF. The rearrangement links TRBV20-1 to TRBJ2-1, with a possible D match to TRBD2 (7 bases). Germline V gene data show CDR1 as DFQATT and CDR2 as SNEGSKA (reference sequence). The CDR3 consists of 15 residues.

J is TRBJ2-4 and V is TRBV7-9; no clear D. Per the germline V gene, CDR1 is SEHNR and CDR2 is FQNEAQ (reference sequence). The CDR3 runs 15 residues. The V end lost 5 bases, the J end lost 1 base, and 12 bases lay between the germline ends. The CDR3 region is CASSPPGGAKNIQYF. In nucleotides, the CDR3 is TGTGCCAGCAGCCCCCCCGGTGGGGCCAAAAACATTCAGTACTTC.

This clonotype was seen only a few times. The chain has TRBV20-1 and TRBJ2-1, with TRBD2 matching 14 bases. Germline values: CDR1 DFQATT, CDR2 SNEGSKA (reference sequence). This CDR3 region has 17 residues. The junction had 7 bases not matched to a gene; V was cut back by 5 bases and J by 1 base. The CDR3 sequence is CSASGTSGRPSYNEQFF. In nucleotides, the CDR3 is TGCAGTGCTTCCGGGACTAGCGGGAGACCTTCCTACAATGAGCAGTTCTTC.

This clonotype was recorded a few times. This sequence joins TRBV10-2 and TRBJ2-2, with 13 bases lining up with TRBD2. The germline V gene has CDR1 WSHSY and CDR2 SAAADI. CDR3 length: 15 amino acids. V shed 5 bases, J shed 7 bases, and the junction held 4 bases outside the gene matches. CDR3 nucleotides: TGCGCCAGCAGTTTGACTAGCGGGAGGAACGGGGAGCTGTTTTTT. Amino acid sequence: CASSLTSGRNGELFF.

The chain combines TRBV24-1 with TRBJ2-7; no clear D gene. Germline CDR1 is KGHDR and CDR2 is SFDVKD. Deletions cut 4 bases from V and 1 base from J, with 7 bases between. The CDR3 loop spans 13 amino acids. In nucleotides, the CDR3 is TGTGCCACCAGTGAAGGATCTTCCTACGAGCAGTACGTC. Amino acid sequence: CATSEGSSYEQYV.

This clonotype was recorded a few times. The rearrangement uses TRBV6-1 and TRBJ2-7, with D possibly called TRBD1 or TRBD2 (5 bases each). This CDR3 contains 15 residues. Per germline, CDR1 MNHNS and CDR2 SASEGT. V shed 6 bases and J shed 2 bases, with 17 bases lying between them. The CDR3 spells CASRIFWDGTYEQYF. DNA of the CDR3: TGTGCCAGCAGGATCTTTTGGGACGGGACCTACGAGCAGTACTTC.

V gene TRBV18 combines with J gene TRBJ2-7; tentatively, D is TRBD1 (5 bases). This CDR3 contains 14 residues. The V end was cut by 6 bases, the J end by 0 bases, with 12 bases between. Germline-derived CDR1 and CDR2 are KGHSH and LQKENI. CDR3 in DNA: TGTGCCAGCTCCCTGACAGCATCCTCCTACGAGCAGTACTTC. This gives the protein CASSLTASSYEQYF.

This clonotype was recorded a few times. CDR3 protein: CASSSLGAAKNIQYF. In DNA form, the CDR3 reads TGTGCCAGCAGCTCCCTAGGGGCGGCAAAAAACATTCAGTACTTC. The rearrangement joins TRBV6-1 to TRBJ2-4; D may be TRBD1 (5 bases). The CDR3 totals 15 residues. CDR1 is MNHNS and CDR2 is SASEGT in the germline V gene. V lost 6 bases and J lost 4, with 16 bases in between.

This rearrangement joins TRBV29-1 to TRBJ1-3; no clear D gene. CDR3 length: 12 residues. V gave up 6 bases and J gave up 0 bases, with 6 bases separating them. The germline V gene has CDR1 SQVTM and CDR2 ANQGSEA. CDR3 bases: TGCAGCGTAACCCTCTCTGGAAACACCATATATTTT. Residues: CSVTLSGNTIYF.

V gene TRBV6-5 combines with J gene TRBJ2-7, with 10 nucleotides matching TRBD2. CDR1 and CDR2 (germline): MNHEY, SVGAGI. The CDR3 runs to 15 residues. J was trimmed by 2 bases and V by 1 base; bases with no gene match: 2. The CDR3 loop reads CASSYWTSGPYEQYF. In nucleotides, the CDR3 is TGTGCCAGCAGTTACTGGACTAGCGGCCCCTACGAGCAGTACTTC.

CDR3 nucleotide sequence: TGTGCCAGCAGCTTATCAGTCCCGGGACAGCGTATGAACACTGAAGCTTTCTTT. Translating gives CASSLSVPGQRMNTEAFF. The genes are TRBV11-2 and TRBJ1-1, with 7 bases identical to TRBD1. The germline V gene encodes CDR1 SGHAT and CDR2 FQNNGV. CDR3 size: 18 residues. J gave up 0 bases and V 2 bases, and 12 bases lay outside the gene matches.

Only a few counts were recorded for this clonotype. The chain joins TRBV6-2 or TRBV6-3 to TRBJ2-7, with D maybe TRBD2 (5 bases). Germline CDR1 and CDR2: MNHEY and SVGEGT. The V end lost 5 bases, the J end lost 3 bases, and 20 bases lay between the germline ends. CDR3 size: 16 residues. The CDR3 coding sequence is TGTGCCAGCAGTCAAGGAAGGAGGTATACCCACTACGAGCAGTACTTC. Its translation: CASSQGRRYTHYEQYF.

This clonotype was seen ten or more times. This chain joins TRBV6-5 and TRBJ1-1; D is undetermined. Trimming stripped 0 bases from V and 0 bases from J, with 5 bases between. Germline CDR1 and CDR2: MNHEY and SVGAGI. The CDR3 contains 14 residues. For the CDR3, the DNA is TGTGCCAGCAGTTACTCTGGATTGAACACTGAAGCTTTCTTT. Residues: CASSYSGLNTEAFF.

The chain is built from TRBV3-1 and TRBJ2-5; TRBD1 matches 7 bases. Germline CDR1 LGHDT, CDR2 YNNKEL (reference sequence). Trimming removed 6 bases from V and 5 bases from J; junction bases left unmatched: 9. CDR3 length: 14 amino acids. CDR3 coding DNA: TGTGCCAGCAGTCAAAGGGGGCGCGGGGAGACCCAGTACTTC. It codes for CASSQRGRGETQYF.

This clonotype was picked up one time. This sequence joins TRBV30 and TRBJ2-4; tentatively, D is TRBD1 (5 bases). The V and J ends lost 2 bases and 1 base respectively, with 9 bases between them. Germline V gene sequence: CDR1 GTSNPN, CDR2 SVGIG (reference sequence). The CDR3 runs to 14 residues. In DNA form, the CDR3 reads TGTGCCTGGAGTAGAGCAGGGGCCAAAAACATTCAGTACTTC. Translated: CAWSRAGAKNIQYF. The full variable domain, with the rest looked up from reference TRBV30 and TRBJ2-4, is SQTIHQWPATLVQPVGSPLSLECTVEGTSNPNLYWYRQAAGRGLQLLFYSVGIGQISSEVPQNLSASRPQDRQFILSSKKLLLSDSGFYLCAWSRAGAKNIQYFGAGTRLSVL.

The sample holds a few counts of this clonotype. The chain links TRBV7-7 to TRBJ2-1; 7 positions agree with TRBD2. With 1 base clipped from V and 6 bases from J, the junction kept 6 bases outside the gene matches. From germline, CDR1 is SSHAT and CDR2 FNYEAQ (reference sequence). The CDR3 length is 15 residues. CDR3 bases: TGTGCCAGCAGCTTAGAAGGTGGGAGGGCCAATGAGCAGTTCTTC. As protein: CASSLEGGRANEQFF.

In this sample, this clonotype turned up many times. The V gene is TRBV5-1, the J gene TRBJ2-5; D might be TRBD1 or TRBD2, each matching 5 bases. V was clipped by 5 bases and J by 1 base, with 9 bases between them. Germline CDR1 reads SGHRS; CDR2 reads YFSETQ. CDR3 length: 13 amino acids. The CDR3 DNA follows: TGCGCCAGCAGTGTGGGGGTCCAAGAGACCCAGTACTTC. It translates to CASSVGVQETQYF.

The chain recombines TRBV4-3 with TRBJ2-5, with unresolved D. The CDR3 loop spans 13 amino acids. CDR1 and CDR2 (germline): LGHNA, YSLEER. Trimming removed 2 bases from V and 0 bases from J, with 4 bases in between. The DNA of the CDR3 is TGCGCCAGCAGCCAAAACTACCAAGAGACCCAGTACTTC. The encoded protein is CASSQNYQETQYF.

J is TRBJ2-3 and V is TRBV10-3, with D maybe TRBD2 (6 bases). Germline assignment: CDR1 ENHRY and CDR2 SYGVKD. This CDR3 comprises 14 residues. The V gene lost 0 bases and the J gene lost 4 bases, with 8 bases spanning the gap. In DNA, the CDR3 is TGTGCCATCAGTGAGTCCGCGGGATCAGATACGCAGTATTTT. As protein: CAISESAGSDTQYF.

The genes are TRBV7-2 and TRBJ2-6; D is unresolved. The CDR3 is made up of 17 amino acids. The germline V gene encodes CDR1 SGHTA and CDR2 FQGNSA. V was clipped by 2 bases and J by 0 bases, with 11 bases between them. The CDR3 nucleotides are TGTGCCAGCAGCTTACAGGTCAGCCGCTCTGGGGCCAACGTCCTGACTTTC. Amino acids: CASSLQVSRSGANVLTF.

The chain carries TRBV9 and TRBJ2-7; 7 bases are a match to TRBD2. This CDR3 is 18 amino acids long. The ends lost 0 bases at V and 3 bases at J; junction bases unmatched: 15. Germline V lookup: CDR1 SGDLS, CDR2 YYNGEE. The CDR3 DNA reads TGTGCCAGCAGCGTAGCTTTGGGGGGGGACGCCCAATGCTACGAGCAGTACTTC. Residues: CASSVALGGDAQCYEQYF.

The chain employs TRBV5-1 and TRBJ2-7, with D possibly TRBD2 on 5 matching bases. Trimming stripped 2 bases from V and 2 bases from J, with 11 bases between. The CDR3 is 14 amino acids. The V gene's germline CDR1 is SGHRS and CDR2 YFSETQ. DNA for the CDR3: TGCGCCAGCAGCTTTGTTGACGGGGCCTACGAGCAGTACTTC. Translated, it gives CASSFVDGAYEQYF. Filled out from reference TRBV5-1 and TRBJ2-7, the complete variable domain reads KAGVTQTPRYLIKTRGQQVTLSCSPISGHRSVSWYQQTPGQGLQFLFEYFSETQRNKGNFPGRFSGRQFSNSRSEMNVSTLELGDSALYLCASSFVDGAYEQYFGPGTRLTVT.

The V call is TRBV18, the J call TRBJ2-4; D gene uncertain. The CDR3 is 16 residues long. V was pared by 2 bases and J by 1 base, with 12 bases between. In germline, CDR1 is KGHSH, CDR2 LQKENI. CDR3 sequence: CASSPSAQRAKNIQYF. For the CDR3, the DNA is TGTGCCAGCTCACCATCGGCACAACGGGCCAAAAACATTCAGTACTTC.

This clonotype was seen at least ten times. The V gene is TRBV21-1, the J gene TRBJ2-7; the table's TRBD2 call for D was not verified on the DNA. TRBV21-1 is labeled a pseudogene. The length of the CDR3 is 16 residues. CDR3 sequence reads: CASSKGRLAVPYEQYF. In DNA, the CDR3 is TGTGCCAGCAGCAAAGGTCGGCTAGCGGTTCCCTACGAGCAGTACTTC.

This rearrangement joins TRBV12-3 or TRBV12-4 to TRBJ2-7; TRBD2 matches at 7 bases. The CDR3 contains 17 residues. Unmatched junction bases numbered 20, after V lost 5 bases and J lost 7 bases. CDR3 bases: TGTGCCAGCAGTCCCCGGGGCGGGAGATCGTTCCCTTTGGAGCAGTACTTC. Encoded protein: CASSPRGGRSFPLEQYF.

The J gene is TRBJ2-5, the V gene TRBV7-2; D ambiguous. Germline-derived CDR1 and CDR2 are SGHTA and FQGNSA. The V end lost 6 bases, the J end lost 3 bases, and 8 bases lay between the germline ends. The CDR3 runs 12 residues. The CDR3 DNA follows: TGTGCCAGCAGTTTAAGAAAAGAGACCCAGTACTTC. Protein: CASSLRKETQYF. Filled out from reference TRBV7-2 and TRBJ2-5, the complete variable domain reads GAGVSQSPSNKVTEKGKDVELRCDPISGHTALYWYRQSLGQGLEFLIYFQGNSAPDKSGLPSDRFSAERTGGSVSTLTIQRTQQEDSAVYLCASSLRKETQYFGPGTRLLVL.

This sequence joins TRBV12-3 or TRBV12-4 and TRBJ2-7; tentatively, D is TRBD2 (6 bases). The CDR3 covers 15 residues. V was trimmed by 7 bases and J by 2 bases, leaving 18 bases between them. The CDR3 DNA reads as TGTGCCAGCATTTCAGGGCCTAGCGTCCCCTACGAGCAGTACTTC. Its translation: CASISGPSVPYEQYF.

This clonotype was detected only a few times. The chain has TRBV5-1 and TRBJ2-5; either TRBD1 or TRBD2 may fit D (5 bases each). CDR1 is SGHRS and CDR2 is YFSETQ in the germline V gene. V shed 0 bases and J shed 1 base, with 7 bases lying between them. This CDR3 region has 14 residues. The CDR3 here is CASSLDGTQETQYF. The CDR3 DNA reads TGCGCCAGCAGCTTGGATGGGACCCAAGAGACCCAGTACTTC.

A few counts support this clonotype. This chain uses TRBV10-3 with TRBJ2-7; D is possibly TRBD1 (6 bases). Per germline, CDR1 ENHRY and CDR2 SYGVKD. This CDR3 comprises 13 residues. Trimming took 10 bases from V and 7 from J, leaving 20 bases between them. CDR3 sequence: CASSGTPAREQYF. The CDR3 nucleotides are TGTGCCAGTTCCGGGACACCCGCCCGGGAGCAGTACTTC.

This sequence joins TRBV4-3 and TRBJ2-1; 8 bases are a match to TRBD2. Trimming removed 0 bases from V and 10 bases from J; junction bases left unmatched: 17. Germline CDR1 and CDR2: LGHNA and YSLEER. The CDR3 sequence is 18 residues long. CDR3 nucleotides: TGCGCCAGCAGCCAAGAGTCCCTAGCGGGTCCCCCTAGGGGCGAGCAGTTCTTC. This sequence encodes CASSQESLAGPPRGEQFF.